Following are 7 T cell receptor beta chains from one sample sequenced in a study of blood T cell repertoires in COVID-19. The data were produced by immunoSEQ multiplex PCR, yet TCRdb's version contains in-frame clones alone and is incomplete. The table lists approximately 110,000 clones, around 90% of them singletons. The sequencing input was peripheral blood. These receptors were obtained from a human donor in a cohort sampled during active COVID-19.

The genes are TRBV9 and TRBJ2-1, with no clear D. The CDR3 sequence is 12 residues long. Trimming stripped 4 bases from V and 6 bases from J, with 8 bases between. The germline V gene has CDR1 SGDLS and CDR2 YYNGEE. The CDR3 loop is CASSPHGNEQFF. As DNA, the CDR3 is TGTGCCAGCAGCCCCCACGGCAATGAGCAGTTCTTC.

This clone came up once. J is TRBJ2-7 and V is TRBV7-9; D is ambiguous. The ends were cut back, 2 bases at V and 2 bases at J, with 7 bases in the middle. Germline assignment: CDR1 SEHNR and CDR2 FQNEAQ (reference sequence). The CDR3 length is 13 residues. CDR3 sequence: CASSLQIPYEQYF. CDR3 nucleotide sequence: TGTGCCAGCAGCTTACAGATTCCCTACGAGCAGTACTTC.

The chain employs TRBV6-5 and TRBJ1-2; TRBD1 is a possible D gene (5 bases). V gave up 2 bases and J gave up 8 bases, with 15 bases separating them. CDR1 and CDR2 (germline): MNHEY, SVGAGI. This CDR3 is 14 amino acids long. CDR3 sequence: CASSYAIPGGGYTF. Here the CDR3 DNA reads TGTGCCAGCAGTTACGCCATACCCGGGGGAGGCTACACCTTC.

The chain joins TRBV5-4 to TRBJ2-5; 7 bases are shared with TRBD1. The V gene's germline CDR1 is SGHNT and CDR2 YYREEE (reference sequence). The J segment lost 2 bases and the V segment lost 4 bases, leaving 14 bases of the junction unmatched. This CDR3 contains 17 residues. The CDR3 reads CASSLGPFRDSQETQYF. The DNA of the CDR3 is TGTGCCAGCAGCCTTGGCCCTTTCCGGGACAGTCAAGAGACCCAGTACTTC.

The chain joins TRBV11-3 to TRBJ1-1, with 10 bases matching TRBD1. The CDR3 length is 15 residues. The ends lost 5 bases at V and 0 bases at J; junction bases unmatched: 3. Germline V gene data show CDR1 as SGHNT and CDR2 as YENEEA. The CDR3 DNA follows: TGTGCCAGCAGCCCGACAGGGGGCATGAACACTGAAGCTTTCTTT. Translated, it gives CASSPTGGMNTEAFF.

The rearrangement joins TRBV24-1 to TRBJ2-1; D gene uncertain. Trimming took 3 bases from V and 9 from J, leaving 11 bases between them. Germline values: CDR1 KGHDR, CDR2 SFDVKD. This CDR3 is built from 13 residues. CDR3 in DNA: TGTGCCACCAGTGATCCTCGTCTGAGTGAGCAGTTCTTC. Residues: CATSDPRLSEQFF.

The chain combines TRBV7-9 with TRBJ2-1, with 8 bases aligning to TRBD2. The CDR3 has 15 amino acids. V was clipped by 10 bases and J by 10 bases; unmatched bases: 18. The germline V gene encodes CDR1 SEHNR and CDR2 FQNEAQ (reference sequence). The CDR3 loop reads CATKVREGFSEEQFF. The CDR3 nucleotides are TGTGCCACCAAGGTTCGGGAGGGTTTTAGTGAGGAGCAGTTCTTC.